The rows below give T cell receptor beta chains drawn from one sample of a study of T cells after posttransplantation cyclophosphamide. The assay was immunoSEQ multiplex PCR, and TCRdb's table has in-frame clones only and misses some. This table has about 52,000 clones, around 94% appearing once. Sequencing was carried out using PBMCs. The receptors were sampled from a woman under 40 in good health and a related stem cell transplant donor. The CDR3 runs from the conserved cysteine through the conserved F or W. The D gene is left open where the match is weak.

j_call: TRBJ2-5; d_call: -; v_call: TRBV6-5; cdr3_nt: TGTGCCAGCAGTTACGGGGGCAGGGAGGAGACCCAGTACTTC; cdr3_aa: CASSYGGREETQYF
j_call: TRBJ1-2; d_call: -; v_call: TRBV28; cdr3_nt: TGTGCCAGCAGTTTTGAGGCTCTAGGCTACACCTTC; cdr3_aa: CASSFEALGYTF
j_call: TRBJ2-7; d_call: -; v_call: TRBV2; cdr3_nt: TGTGCCAGCAGTGTTGGGCCCTCCTACGAGCAGTACTTC; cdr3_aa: CASSVGPSYEQYF
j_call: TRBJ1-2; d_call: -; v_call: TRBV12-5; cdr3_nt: TGTGCTAGTGGTTTACATCCAGGGTTTGGCTACACCTTC; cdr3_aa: CASGLHPGFGYTF
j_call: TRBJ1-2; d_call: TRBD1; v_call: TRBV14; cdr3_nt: TGTGCCAGCAGCTCACAGGGGCAGGGGAGTGGCTACACCTTC; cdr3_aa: CASSSQGQGSGYTF
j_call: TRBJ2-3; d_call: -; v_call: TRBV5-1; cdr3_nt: TGCGCCAGCAGCTTGGTGGTCACTACGGGCACAGATACGCAGTATTTT; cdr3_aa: CASSLVVTTGTDTQYF
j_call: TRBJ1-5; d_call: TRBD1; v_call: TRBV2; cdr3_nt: TGTGCCAGCTCCGGGACAGGGAGCACTTGGAGCAATCAGCCCCAGCATTTT; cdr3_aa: CASSGTGSTWSNQPQHF
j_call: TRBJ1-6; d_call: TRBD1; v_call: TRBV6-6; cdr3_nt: TGTGCCAGCAGTTACCGCCAGGGGGATTCACCCCTCCACTTT; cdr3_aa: CASSYRQGDSPLHF
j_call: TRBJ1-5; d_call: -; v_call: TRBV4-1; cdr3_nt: TGCGCCAGCAGCCAAGATCCGGGAACCCCAAATCAGCCCCAGCATTTT; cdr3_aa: CASSQDPGTPNQPQHF
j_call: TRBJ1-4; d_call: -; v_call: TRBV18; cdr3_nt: TGTGCCAGCTCGCCGGGACTGGGAAATGAAAAACTGTTTTTT; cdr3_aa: CASSPGLGNEKLFF